Following are 15 T cell receptor beta chains from one sample sequenced in a study of shared clonotypes between healthy human individuals. Generated by immunoSEQ multiplex PCR, the TCRdb table keeps only in-frame clones and is missing some. This sample has about 710,000 clones; 55% to 80% occur once, and the top ten carry less than 2%. Material for sequencing was memory CD4+ T cells sorted from blood. Subset given: CD45RA-negative fraction. The receptors stem from a woman younger than 45 in good health.

The chain uses TRBV28 and TRBJ2-5, with 12 nucleotides matching TRBD1. Germline CDR1 is MDHEN and CDR2 is SYDVKM. Trimming at V came to 8 bases and at J to 4 bases, leaving 2 bases not matched to a gene. The CDR3 totals 13 residues. CDR3 bases: TGTGCCAGCGGGACAGGGGGCATAGAGACCCAGTACTTC. Amino acid sequence: CASGTGGIETQYF.

The rearrangement links TRBV5-1 to TRBJ2-5, with TRBD1 identical over 9 bases. Trimming cost V 4 bases and J 2 bases; bases outside gene matches: 6. This CDR3 is built from 15 residues. Germline CDR1 reads SGHRS; CDR2 reads YFSETQ. CDR3 in amino acids: CASSTTGGIQETQYF. CDR3 nucleotides: TGCGCCAGCAGCACGACAGGGGGGATACAAGAGACCCAGTACTTC.

The CDR3 coding sequence is TGTGCCAGCAGCTTAAATTCTGGGGCCAACGTCCTGACTTTC. Its translation: CASSLNSGANVLTF. The chain links TRBV7-2 to TRBJ2-6; unclear D gene. The CDR3 has 14 residues. V lost 2 bases and J 1 base, leaving 3 bases between the germline ends. CDR1 is SGHTA, CDR2 FQGNSA, per germline. The variable domain in full, with the rest retrieved from reference TRBV7-2 and TRBJ2-6, is GAGVSQSPSNKVTEKGKDVELRCDPISGHTALYWYRQSLGQGLEFLIYFQGNSAPDKSGLPSDRFSAERTGGSVSTLTIQRTQQEDSAVYLCASSLNSGANVLTFGAGSRLTVL.

V gene TRBV7-3 combines with J gene TRBJ1-1; no clear D. CDR3 size: 17 residues. The ends were cut back, 5 bases at V and 1 base at J, with 20 bases in the middle. CDR1 and CDR2 (germline): SGHTA, FQGTGA. CDR3 nucleotide sequence: TGTGCCAGCAGCAGGATTCCGGGCCGCCGGGCGAACACTGAAGCTTTCTTT. Translating gives CASSRIPGRRANTEAFF.

This chain connects TRBV28 to TRBJ1-5; D remains unclear. V lost 5 bases and J 3 bases, leaving 29 bases between the germline ends. This CDR3 region has 20 residues. Germline V CDR1 and CDR2: MDHEN, SYDVKM. CDR3 loop: CASSPLLLSGGSFVNQPQHF. CDR3 sequence (DNA): TGTGCCAGCAGTCCACTACTTCTCAGCGGAGGGAGTTTCGTCAATCAGCCCCAGCATTTT.

The rearrangement joins TRBV19 to TRBJ2-2, with 11 bases matching TRBD2. CDR3 size: 15 residues. From germline, CDR1 is LNHDA and CDR2 SQIVND (reference sequence). The trim removed 7 bases at V and 6 bases at J, leaving 7 bases unmatched. The DNA of the CDR3 is TGTGCCAGTATAAAGACTAGCGGGAAGGCCGGGGAGCTGTTTTTT. It yields the protein CASIKTSGKAGELFF.

The chain links TRBV18 to TRBJ1-1; TRBD1 agrees at 7 bases. The junction had 11 bases not matched to a gene; V was cut back by 6 bases and J by 4 bases. Germline CDR1 and CDR2: KGHSH and LQKENI. The CDR3 is 15 amino acids. The CDR3 nucleotides are TGTGCCAGCTCCTCCACCCCGGAGGGGGCCACTGAAGCTTTCTTT. It yields the protein CASSSTPEGATEAFF.

The chain carries TRBV4-2 and TRBJ2-5; the match to TRBD2 covers 7 bases. The CDR3 length is 16 residues. CDR1 is LGHNA and CDR2 is YNFKEQ in the germline V gene. Losses at the gene ends were 0 bases for V and 5 bases for J; bases not matched to a gene: 9. The DNA of the CDR3 is TGTGCCAGCAGCCAAGAGGTGAGCGGGACTCAGGAGACCCAGTACTTC. This gives the protein CASSQEVSGTQETQYF.

This chain uses TRBV11-2 with TRBJ2-3; 7 nucleotides match TRBD2. Germline V gene lookup returns CDR1 SGHAT and CDR2 FQNNGV. The CDR3 sequence is 15 residues long. Trimming cost V 2 bases and J 4 bases; bases outside gene matches: 6. The CDR3 DNA sequence: TGTGCCAGCAGCTTAATGCGGGAGTTGGCAGATACGCAGTATTTT. Protein product: CASSLMRELADTQYF. Full variable domain (rest looked up from reference TRBV11-2 and TRBJ2-3): EAGVAQSPRYKIIEKRQSVAFWCNPISGHATLYWYQQILGQGPKLLIQFQNNGVVDDSQLPKDRFSAERLKGVDSTLKIQPAKLEDSAVYLCASSLMRELADTQYFGPGTRLTVL.

CDR3 nucleotides: TGTGCCAGCAGCTGGACCGGGACTCCGAACACCGGGGAGCTGTTTTTT. It yields the protein CASSWTGTPNTGELFF. The genes are TRBV11-2 and TRBJ2-2, with TRBD2 as a possible D gene (6 bases). The CDR3 is made up of 16 amino acids. Germline CDR1 is SGHAT and CDR2 is FQNNGV. Trimming shortened V by 4 bases and J by 0 bases, and 12 bases separated the two germline ends.

V and J are TRBV6-5 and TRBJ1-2, with D uncertain. The germline V and J ends were trimmed by 0 bases and 8 bases, with 19 bases remaining between them. The CDR3 totals 16 residues. Per the germline V gene, CDR1 is MNHEY and CDR2 is SVGAGI. The CDR3 coding sequence is TGTGCCAGCAGTTACTCATCGGAGGGTACCACCTCAGGCTACACCTTC. This gives the protein CASSYSSEGTTSGYTF.

The chain has TRBV7-8 and TRBJ1-1; 7 bases are a match to TRBD1. The CDR3 is 16 residues long. Germline CDR1 is SGHVS and CDR2 is FQNEAQ. J gave up 0 bases and V 0 bases, and 4 bases lay outside the gene matches. CDR3 nucleotide sequence: TGTGCCAGCAGCTTAGCGTCAGGGGGTGTGAACACTGAAGCTTTCTTT. Translating it yields CASSLASGGVNTEAFF. Combining the CDR3 with reference TRBV7-8 and TRBJ1-1 gives the whole variable domain GAGVSQSPRYKVAKRGQDVALRCDPISGHVSLFWYQQALGQGPEFLTYFQNEAQLDKSGLPSDRFFAERPEGSVSTLKIQRTQQEDSAVYLCASSLASGGVNTEAFFGQGTRLTVV.

The chain links TRBV6-1 to TRBJ1-1; a weak D match, TRBD1 (6 bases). V was pared by 4 bases and J by 2 bases, with 20 bases between. Germline V lookup: CDR1 MNHNS, CDR2 SASEGT. CDR3 length equals 17 residues. As DNA, the CDR3 is TGTGCCAGCAGTGGCCACGCCTTCCGGGACACCAACACTGAAGCTTTCTTT. This codes for CASSGHAFRDTNTEAFF.

The rearrangement uses TRBV5-1 and TRBJ1-2, with 7 bases lining up with TRBD1. The CDR3 loop spans 14 amino acids. The V segment lost 4 bases and the J segment 6 bases; nucleotides outside the gene matches: 9. CDR1 and CDR2 from the germline V gene are SGHRS and YFSETQ. CDR3 coding DNA: TGCGCCAGCAGCCACAGGGGTATGAGGAATGGCTACACCTTC. This encodes CASSHRGMRNGYTF.

The chain employs TRBV11-3 and TRBJ2-3, with TRBD2 identical over 10 bases. Losses at the gene ends were 3 bases for V and 6 bases for J; bases not matched to a gene: 18. Germline-derived CDR1 and CDR2 are SGHNT and YENEEA. This CDR3 has 19 residues. This chain's CDR3 is CASSLGSRASGRRSDTQYF. CDR3 in DNA: TGTGCCAGCAGCTTGGGGAGTAGGGCTAGCGGGAGAAGGTCGGATACGCAGTATTTT.